The 5 T cell receptor beta chains below were found in one sample sequenced in a study of shared clonotypes between healthy human individuals. Method: immunoSEQ multiplex PCR; TCRdb's copy keeps in-frame clones and lacks some. The data contain some 690,000 clones, 90% of them singletons. The sample taken for sequencing was memory CD8+ T cells from PBMCs. Stated subset: CD45RO+ cells pooled with CCR7-negative TemRA cells. The receptor set was obtained from a man between 18 and 35 years old in good health. Some clones in this sample may be carry-over from other donors' samples.

The V call is TRBV5-6, the J call TRBJ2-7, with 7 bases matching TRBD1. This CDR3 is built from 13 residues. J gave up 2 bases and V 5 bases, and 4 bases lay outside the gene matches. Germline CDR1 and CDR2: SGHDT and YYEEEE. Here the CDR3 reads CASRLQGAYEQYF. CDR3 sequence (DNA): TGTGCCAGCAGACTTCAGGGGGCCTACGAGCAGTACTTC.

The gene calls are TRBV27 and TRBJ2-7, with 8 bases aligning to TRBD1. The germline V gene encodes CDR1 MNHEY and CDR2 SMNVEV (reference sequence). Trimming cost V 5 bases and J 5 bases; bases outside gene matches: 5. The CDR3 consists of 13 residues. The CDR3 region is CASSVDRGHEQYF. In DNA, the CDR3 is TGTGCCAGCAGTGTAGACAGGGGCCACGAGCAGTACTTC.

CDR3 amino acids: CATSYEQGPYEQYF. The CDR3 region has the DNA TGTGCCACCAGCTACGAACAGGGACCCTACGAGCAGTACTTC. The chain recombines TRBV15 with TRBJ2-7, with a tentative D call TRBD1 (6 bases). The CDR3 is 14 amino acids. V gave up 5 bases and J gave up 2 bases, with 13 bases separating them. The germline V gene encodes CDR1 LNHNV and CDR2 YYDKDF (reference sequence).

V gene TRBV5-8 combines with J gene TRBJ1-5, with D unresolved. The CDR3 spans 14 residues. Trimming pared 1 base from V and 5 bases from J, leaving 10 bases between. Germline V gene lookup returns CDR1 SGHTS and CDR2 YDEGEE. Here the CDR3 DNA reads TGTGCCAGCAGCTTGAGTAGACCGCATCAGCCCCAGCATTTT. This sequence encodes CASSLSRPHQPQHF.

The chain combines TRBV6-1 with TRBJ2-1; 10 positions match TRBD2. CDR3 length equals 15 residues. Germline assignment: CDR1 MNHNS and CDR2 SASEGT. After removal of 8 bases from V and 7 bases from J, the junction contained 11 bases not matched to a gene. CDR3: CASRISSGSWNEQFF. For the CDR3, the DNA is TGTGCCAGCCGAATATCTAGCGGGAGTTGGAATGAGCAGTTCTTC.